A selection of T cell receptor beta chains follows, all from one sample in a study of cytomegalovirus exposure and HLA in healthy donors. Using immunoSEQ multiplex PCR, the repertoire was profiled, and TCRdb retains in-frame clones only, with some absent. The sample table includes over 110,000 clones. What was sequenced was PBMCs. The receptors originated from a male donor in good health and CMV-seronegative. Both conserved end residues are part of each CDR3. The D gene is left open where the match is weak.

>TRBJ2-4|.|TRBV29-1
TGCAGCGTTGAGGGAGACTCGCCCGGCATTCAGTACTTC
CSVEGDSPGIQYF
>TRBJ2-7|.|TRBV5-6
TGTGCCAGCAGCTTCCGCGACTACGAGCAGTACTTC
CASSFRDYEQYF
>TRBJ1-2|.|TRBV5-1
TGCGCCAGCAGCCCCGCCCGTGGCGGATCCGCAGTCTATGGCTACACCTTC
CASSPARGGSAVYGYTF
>TRBJ1-1|.|TRBV11-2
TGTGCCAGCAGCTTGCGCGGGGTGATGAACACTGAAGCTTTCTTT
CASSLRGVMNTEAFF
>TRBJ1-5|.|TRBV6-1
TGTGCCAGCAGGGCAGCTAGCGTCAATCAGCCCCAGCATTTT
CASRAASVNQPQHF
>TRBJ1-1|.|TRBV29-1
TGCAGCGTTGGGACAGCATACACTGAAGCTTTCTTT
CSVGTAYTEAFF
>TRBJ2-7|.|TRBV2
TGTGCCAGCAGTGATTTTTGGGCAGAAGGAATCAACGAGCAGTACTTC
CASSDFWAEGINEQYF
>TRBJ1-2|.|TRBV28
TGTGCCAGCAGTTCTACTGCCCTTTATGGCTACACCTTC
CASSSTALYGYTF
>TRBJ2-7|.|TRBV2
TGTGCCAGCATCCCCCGAAGGGGAACCTACGAGCAGTACTTC
CASIPRRGTYEQYF
>TRBJ1-2|TRBD1|TRBV27
TGTGCCAGCAGTTATGGGGCGGGACAGGGGACCTATGGCTACACCTTC
CASSYGAGQGTYGYTF
>TRBJ2-7|TRBD2|TRBV6-6
TGTGCCAGCAGTTACTGGCGGGACTACGGGCAGTACTTC
CASSYWRDYGQYF
>TRBJ2-7|TRBD2|TRBV5-1
TGCGCCAGCAGCTTGGTGGGACTAGCGGGATACGAGCAGTACTTC
CASSLVGLAGYEQYF
>TRBJ2-2|TRBD1|TRBV18
TGTGCCAGCTCGGGCGACAGGGGGAACACCGGGGAGCTGTTTTTT
CASSGDRGNTGELFF
>TRBJ2-7|.|TRBV7-9
TGTGCCAGCAGCTTAGGGGGCCTGGGCGAGCAGTACTTC
CASSLGGLGEQYF
>TRBJ2-7|.|TRBV9
TGTGCCAGCAGCGTATGGGCCTCCTACGAGCAGTACTTC
CASSVWASYEQYF
>TRBJ1-1|TRBD1|TRBV6-5
TGTGCCAGCAGTTACTCGGGACAGGGTTGGACTGAAGCTTTCTTT
CASSYSGQGWTEAFF
>TRBJ2-7|.|TRBV10-3
TGTGCCATCAGTGATGAGGGGGTGAAATCCTACGAGCAGTACTTC
CAISDEGVKSYEQYF
>TRBJ2-5|TRBD1|TRBV30
TGTGCCTGGAGTCCCCCACAGGGGGCGCGGGAGACCCAGTACTTC
CAWSPPQGARETQYF
>TRBJ1-1|TRBD1|TRBV2
TGTGCCAGCAGGACAGGGGGCGCGACCGAAGCTTTCTTT
CASRTGGATEAFF
>TRBJ1-1|.|TRBV27
TGTGCCAGCAGTTTATCGGCAGGGAACACTGAAGCTTTCTTT
CASSLSAGNTEAFF
>TRBJ2-2|.|TRBV5-6
TGTGCCAGCAGCTCCCTGGGGACTCCGAACACCGGGGAGCTGTTTTTT
CASSSLGTPNTGELFF
>TRBJ1-6|.|TRBV7-6
TGTGCCTCGATACGGAGCTCCTATAATTCACCCCTCCACTTT
CASIRSSYNSPLHF
>TRBJ2-2|.|TRBV29-1
TGCAGCGTTGAATGGACTCGGAGGGACACCGGGGAGCTGTTTTTT
CSVEWTRRDTGELFF
>TRBJ2-7|TRBD2|TRBV10-1
TGCGCCAGCAGTTCTAGCGGGAGGGTCTACGAGCAGTACTTC
CASSSSGRVYEQYF
>TRBJ1-4|.|TRBV4-2
TGTGCCAGCAGCCAGGAGAGACGTCGGGGTGAAAAACTGTTTTTT
CASSQERRRGEKLFF
>TRBJ1-3|.|TRBV27
TGTGCCAGCAGCCGGGGGGGGTACCAGGGAAACACCATATATTTT
CASSRGGYQGNTIYF
>TRBJ2-1|TRBD2|TRBV11-1
TGTGCCAGCAGCTTACTAACTAGCGGCCTCAATGAGCAGTTCTTC
CASSLLTSGLNEQFF
>TRBJ1-2|TRBD1|TRBV15
TGTGCCACCAGCAGAGATTTGACAGGGTATCACTATGGCTACACCTTC
CATSRDLTGYHYGYTF
>TRBJ2-7|.|TRBV18
TGTGCCAGCTCCCGGTTGGGGCGGGACTACGAGCAGTACTTC
CASSRLGRDYEQYF
>TRBJ1-1|.|TRBV10-3
TGTGCCATCAGTGGCATGGAGACTGAAGCTTTCTTT
CAISGMETEAFF
>TRBJ1-2|TRBD1|TRBV6-6
TGTGCCAGCAGTTACTCGCCGGGACAGGGGTTCTATGGCTACACCTTC
CASSYSPGQGFYGYTF
>TRBJ2-3|TRBD2|TRBV25-1
TGTGCCAGCAAACATAGCGGGACTAGCACAGATACGCAGTATTTT
CASKHSGTSTDTQYF
>TRBJ2-3|.|TRBV6-5
TGTGCCAGCAGTTACCCAACCGGGGATACGCAGTATTTT
CASSYPTGDTQYF
>TRBJ2-7|TRBD1|TRBV6-5
TGTGCCAGCAGTTATCCCGGGACAGGGACGTACGAGCAGTACTTC
CASSYPGTGTYEQYF
>TRBJ2-5|.|TRBV7-9
TGTGCCAGCAGCTCAAGACAGGAGACCCAGTACTTC
CASSSRQETQYF
>TRBJ2-7|TRBD2|TRBV19
TGTGCCAGTAGTATAGGGCTAGCGGGAACCTACGAGCAGTACTTC
CASSIGLAGTYEQYF
>TRBJ1-3|TRBD1|TRBV19
TGTGCCAGCGGGACAGACTCTGGAAACACCATATATTTT
CASGTDSGNTIYF